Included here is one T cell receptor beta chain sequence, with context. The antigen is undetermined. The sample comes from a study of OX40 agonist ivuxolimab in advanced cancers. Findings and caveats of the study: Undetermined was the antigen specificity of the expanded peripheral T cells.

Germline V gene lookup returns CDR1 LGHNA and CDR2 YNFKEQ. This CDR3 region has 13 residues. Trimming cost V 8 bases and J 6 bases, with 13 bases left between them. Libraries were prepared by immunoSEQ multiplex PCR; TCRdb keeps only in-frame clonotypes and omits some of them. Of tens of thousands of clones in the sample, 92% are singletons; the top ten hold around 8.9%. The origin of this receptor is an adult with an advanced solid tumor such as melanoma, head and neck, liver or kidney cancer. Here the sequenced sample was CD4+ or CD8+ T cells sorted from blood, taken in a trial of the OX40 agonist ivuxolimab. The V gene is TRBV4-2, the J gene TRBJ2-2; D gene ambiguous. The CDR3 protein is CASAAGVPGELFF. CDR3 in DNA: TGTGCCAGCGCAGCTGGCGTTCCCGGGGAGCTGTTTTTT.